Sequencing of this TCR beta chain was carried out in a study of monozygotic twins with inflammatory bowel disease (dated by TCRdb to the late 2010s). Study-wide context: In total, around 30 monozygotic twin pairs made up the full study: 19 Danish pairs, all IBD-discordant, plus nine German pairs, of which four were IBD-concordant and five were IBD-discordant. The search for disease-associated traits relied mainly on comparing IBD patients with their genetically identical healthy co-twins within discordant pairs. Each individual had, on average, about 151 000 unique TCRalpha sequences and 181 000 unique TCRbeta sequences available for analysis.

Via the germline V gene, CDR1 is SGHTA and CDR2 FQGNSA. Its CDR3 holds 16 amino acids, cysteine through phenylalanine. No DNA is listed. Library generation was performed with 5' RACE. The input for every TCR library was roughly 3,300 ng of total RNA. For each sample, cDNA was synthesized in eight separate reactions using SMARTScribe reverse transcriptase. During cDNA synthesis, template switching was used to introduce unique molecular identifiers that contained a 6-nucleotide sample barcode. Amplification of TCRalpha and TCRbeta cDNA involved two nested PCRs of approximately 16 and 10 cycles, and each PCR was followed by bead purification. Before amplification, cDNA was treated with uracil DNA-glycosylase and purified using the QIAquick PCR purification kit. The second PCR added Illumina TruSeq-compatible adapters along with sample-specific barcodes. Library quality and concentration were checked on TapeStation and Qubit, and libraries were pooled at 4.5 to 5.5 ng each. Sequencing of pooled libraries was carried out on an Illumina HiSeq2500 single-index Rapid Run using 2 x 100 bp reads and custom sequencing primers. Per the authors' processing: MiGEC version 1.2.6 was used for UMI-based consensus assembly, which corrected PCR and sequencing errors. MiXCR version 2.1.1 handled V(D)J alignment, clonotype assembly and CDR3 extraction. Gene usage, clonotype sharing and MAIT/NKT TCR abundance were normalised by analysing the top 1000, 10 000 and 20 000 clonotypes per sample. After downsampling to 27 000 UMIs, diversity was calculated as the inverse Simpson index using the vegan R package. Paired Mann-Whitney U tests on discordant twin pairs were used, with Benjamini-Hochberg multiple-testing correction. Once TCRdb had reprocessed the reads, it stored one entry per CDR3 protein sequence and supplied no DNA. These V and J calls rely on TCRdb rather than the paper's analysis. This sample's table lists approximately 200,000 distinct CDR3 sequences. The biggest ten clones account for approximately 7.7% of the sample.

From each donor, a roughly 2.7 ml peripheral blood sample was collected into PAXgene tubes and kept at -80 degrees C. Without any T cell sorting, total RNA was extracted from whole blood using the PAXgene blood miRNA kit on an automated QIAcube. Deep TCRalpha and TCRbeta repertoire profiling with unique molecular barcoding was performed on peripheral blood of monozygotic twin pairs concordant or discordant for inflammatory bowel disease. Smoking habits were recorded for all twin pairs, and each individual was classified as a current, former or never smoker. In regard to this clonotype: Its antigen is still unknown.

The paper as a whole reports these results and caveats: No single strong signal or clonotype linked to IBD turned up in the results, so the idea that one exists was not supported. Differing immunosuppressive treatments among patients may have added background noise and inter-individual variability to the repertoires. Repertoire similarity did not differ between concordant and discordant twins, which could be due to limited statistical power. Distinction between different T cell subtypes could not be achieved in the analysis. A decrease in TCRbeta repertoire diversity, as measured by inverse Simpson index, was observed in IBD patients compared with their healthy co-twins. Compared with healthy twins, IBD patients had fewer clonotypes in common with other individuals, a difference most pronounced in patients showing signs of disease activity.

Specimen: blood. The TCR sequence derives from a human donor with ulcerative colitis or Crohn's disease, or a healthy co-twin of an affected twin (not recorded which). The rearranged chain carries TRBV7-2 and TRBJ2-1. The CDR3 has the sequence CASSISDPVQYNEQFF. With the portions outside the CDR3 filled from the reference TRBV7-2 and TRBJ2-1 genes, the complete variable region becomes GAGVSQSPSNKVTEKGKDVELRCDPISGHTALYWYRQSLGQGLEFLIYFQGNSAPDKSGLPSDRFSAERTGGSVSTLTIQRTQQEDSAVYLCASSISDPVQYNEQFFGPGTRLTVL.